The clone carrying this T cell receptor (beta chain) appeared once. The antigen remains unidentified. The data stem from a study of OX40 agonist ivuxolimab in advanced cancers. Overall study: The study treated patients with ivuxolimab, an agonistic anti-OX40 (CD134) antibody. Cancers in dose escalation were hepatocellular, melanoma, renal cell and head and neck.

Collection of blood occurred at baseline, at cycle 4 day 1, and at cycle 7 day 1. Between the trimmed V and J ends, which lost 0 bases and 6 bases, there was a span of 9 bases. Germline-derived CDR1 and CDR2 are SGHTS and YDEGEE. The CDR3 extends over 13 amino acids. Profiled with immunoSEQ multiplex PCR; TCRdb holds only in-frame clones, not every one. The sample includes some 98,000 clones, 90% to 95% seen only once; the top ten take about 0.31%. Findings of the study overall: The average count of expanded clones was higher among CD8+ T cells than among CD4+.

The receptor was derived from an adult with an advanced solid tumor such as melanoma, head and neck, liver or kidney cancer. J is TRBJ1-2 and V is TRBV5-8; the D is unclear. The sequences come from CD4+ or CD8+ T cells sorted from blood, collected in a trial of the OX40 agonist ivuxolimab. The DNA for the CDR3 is TGTGCCAGCAGCTTGGCCCGCCTTGATGGCTACACCTTC. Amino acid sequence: CASSLARLDGYTF.